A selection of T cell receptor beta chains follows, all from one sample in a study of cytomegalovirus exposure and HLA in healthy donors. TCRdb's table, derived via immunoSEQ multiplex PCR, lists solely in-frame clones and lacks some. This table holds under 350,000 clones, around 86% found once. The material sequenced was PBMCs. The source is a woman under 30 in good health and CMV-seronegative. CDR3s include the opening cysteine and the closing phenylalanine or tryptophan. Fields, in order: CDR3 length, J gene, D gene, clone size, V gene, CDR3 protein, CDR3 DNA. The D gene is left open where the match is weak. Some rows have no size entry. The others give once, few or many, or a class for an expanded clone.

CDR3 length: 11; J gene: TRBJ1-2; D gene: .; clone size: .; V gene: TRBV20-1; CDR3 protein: CSAPRGYGYTF; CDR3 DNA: TGCAGTGCACCCCGCGGGTACGGCTACACCTTC
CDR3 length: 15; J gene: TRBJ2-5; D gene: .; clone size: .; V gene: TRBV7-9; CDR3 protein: CASSLAFLGEETQYF; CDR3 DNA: TGTGCCAGCAGCTTAGCGTTCCTAGGGGAAGAGACCCAGTACTTC
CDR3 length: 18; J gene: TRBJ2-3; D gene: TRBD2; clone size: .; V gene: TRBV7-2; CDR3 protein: CASSLRRGLAGSTDTQYF; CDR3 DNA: TGTGCCAGCAGCCTCCGGAGGGGACTAGCGGGGTCCACAGATACGCAGTATTTT
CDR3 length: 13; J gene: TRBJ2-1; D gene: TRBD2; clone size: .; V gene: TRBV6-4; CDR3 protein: CASSPGTSGSILF; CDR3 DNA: TGTGCCAGCAGTCCCGGGACTAGCGGGAGTATACTCTTC
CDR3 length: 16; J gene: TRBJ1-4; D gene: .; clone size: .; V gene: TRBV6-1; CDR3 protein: CASSEFFGRGGEKLFF; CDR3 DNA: TGTGCCAGCAGTGAATTCTTTGGCAGGGGAGGGGAAAAACTGTTTTTT
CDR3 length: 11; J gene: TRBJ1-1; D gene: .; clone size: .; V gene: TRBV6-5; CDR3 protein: CASKREGEAFF; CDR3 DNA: TGTGCCAGCAAGAGGGAGGGTGAAGCTTTCTTT
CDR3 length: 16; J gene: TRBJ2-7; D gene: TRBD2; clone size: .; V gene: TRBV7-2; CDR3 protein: CASSLGSSGGAYEQYF; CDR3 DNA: TGTGCCAGCAGCTTAGGTTCTAGCGGGGGGGCCTACGAGCAGTACTTC
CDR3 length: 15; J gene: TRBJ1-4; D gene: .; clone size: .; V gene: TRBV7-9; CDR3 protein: CASSLRQGTNEKLFF; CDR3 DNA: TGTGCCAGCAGCTTAAGGCAGGGAACTAATGAAAAACTGTTTTTT
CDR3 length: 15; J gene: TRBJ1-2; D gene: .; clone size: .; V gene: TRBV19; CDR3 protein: CASHREGGANYGYTF; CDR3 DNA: TGTGCCAGTCACAGGGAGGGGGGAGCTAACTATGGCTACACCTTC
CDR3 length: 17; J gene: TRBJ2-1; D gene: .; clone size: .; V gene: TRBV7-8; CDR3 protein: CASSFLRGGTRYNEQFF; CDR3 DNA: TGTGCCAGCAGCTTCCTGAGGGGGGGGACAAGGTACAATGAGCAGTTCTTC
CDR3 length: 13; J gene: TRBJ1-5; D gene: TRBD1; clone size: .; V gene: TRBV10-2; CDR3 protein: CASSVGTEQPQHF; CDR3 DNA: TGCGCCAGCAGTGTCGGGACAGAACAGCCCCAGCATTTT
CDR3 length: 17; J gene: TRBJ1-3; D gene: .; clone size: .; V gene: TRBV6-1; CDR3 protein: CASSEVNRVSSGNTIYF; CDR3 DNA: TGTGCCAGCAGTGAAGTTAACAGGGTTAGCTCTGGAAACACCATATATTTT
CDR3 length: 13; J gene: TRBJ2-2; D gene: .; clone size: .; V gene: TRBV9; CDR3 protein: CASSLITTGELFF; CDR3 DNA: TGTGCCAGCAGCCTGATAACAACCGGGGAGCTGTTTTTT
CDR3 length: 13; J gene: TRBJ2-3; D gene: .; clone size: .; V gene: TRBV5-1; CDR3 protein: CASSLGLDEAQYF; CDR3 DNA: TGCGCCAGCAGCTTGGGACTAGACGAGGCGCAGTATTTT
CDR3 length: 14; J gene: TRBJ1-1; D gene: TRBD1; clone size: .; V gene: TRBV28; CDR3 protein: CASRTGGTYTEAFF; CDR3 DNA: TGTGCCAGCAGGACAGGGGGTACGTACACTGAAGCTTTCTTT
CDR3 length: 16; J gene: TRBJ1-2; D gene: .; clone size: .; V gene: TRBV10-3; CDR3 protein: CAISESPGPYNYGYTF; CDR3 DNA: TGTGCCATCAGTGAGTCGCCAGGGCCTTACAACTATGGCTACACCTTC
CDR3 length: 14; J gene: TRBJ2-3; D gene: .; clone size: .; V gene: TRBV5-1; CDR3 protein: CASSLELVTDTQYF; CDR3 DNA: TGCGCCAGCAGCTTGGAACTAGTTACAGATACGCAGTATTTT
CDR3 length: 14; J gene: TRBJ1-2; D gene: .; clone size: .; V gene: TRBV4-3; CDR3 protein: CASSPQVTNYGYTF; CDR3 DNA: TGCGCCAGCAGCCCTCAGGTTACCAACTATGGCTACACCTTC
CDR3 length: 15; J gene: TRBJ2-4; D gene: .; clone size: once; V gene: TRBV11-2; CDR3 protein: CASSPIRRAKNIQYF; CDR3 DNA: TGTGCCAGCAGCCCCATCCGTCGGGCCAAAAACATTCAGTACTTC
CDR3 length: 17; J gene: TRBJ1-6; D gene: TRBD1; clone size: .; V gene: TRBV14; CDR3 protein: CASSQRTGSSYNSPLHF; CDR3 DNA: TGTGCCAGCAGCCAACGGACAGGGAGCTCCTATAATTCACCCCTCCACTTT
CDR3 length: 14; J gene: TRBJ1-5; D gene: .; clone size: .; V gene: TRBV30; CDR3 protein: CAWSAKGGGQPQHF; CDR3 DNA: TGTGCCTGGAGTGCAAAGGGGGGGGGTCAGCCCCAGCATTTT
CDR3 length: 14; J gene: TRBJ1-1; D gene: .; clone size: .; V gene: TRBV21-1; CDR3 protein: CASPPGMENTEAFF; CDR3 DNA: TGTGCCAGCCCCCCGGGGATGGAGAACACTGAAGCTTTCTTT
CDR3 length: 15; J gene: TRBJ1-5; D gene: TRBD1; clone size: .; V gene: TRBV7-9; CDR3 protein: CASSPGQAGNQPQHF; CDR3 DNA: TGTGCCAGCAGCCCAGGACAGGCTGGCAATCAGCCCCAGCATTTT
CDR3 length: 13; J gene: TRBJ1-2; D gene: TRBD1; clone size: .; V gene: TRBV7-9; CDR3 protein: CASSPDRQRGYTF; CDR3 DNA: TGTGCCAGCAGCCCGGACAGGCAGCGAGGCTACACCTTC